The 8 T cell receptor beta chains below all came from one sample that was sequenced in a study of blood T cell repertoires in COVID-19. The data were produced by immunoSEQ multiplex PCR, yet TCRdb's version contains in-frame clones alone and is incomplete. The table includes over 400,000 clones, about nine tenths detected once. Specimen: peripheral blood. These receptors were obtained from a woman aged 25 to 45 with active or convalescent COVID-19.

The genes are TRBV18 and TRBJ1-1, with D maybe TRBD1 (5 bases). The length of the CDR3 is 14 residues. V lost 3 bases to trimming and J lost 6 bases, with 14 bases between them. CDR1 KGHSH and CDR2 LQKENI come from the germline V gene. CDR3 residues: CASSPGGGVAEAFF. CDR3 DNA sequence: TGTGCCAGCTCACCTGGGGGGGGAGTGGCTGAAGCTTTCTTT.

The chain employs TRBV12-5 and TRBJ1-2, with a possible D match to TRBD1 (5 bases). Germline V CDR1 and CDR2: LGHNT, FRNRAP. V shed 5 bases and J shed 7 bases, with 23 bases lying between them. This CDR3 spans 16 amino acids. The CDR3: CASGPGPGGRMGGYTF. CDR3 in DNA: TGTGCTAGTGGTCCTGGGCCCGGGGGAAGAATGGGTGGCTACACCTTC.

The genes are TRBV7-2 and TRBJ2-1, with 7 bases aligning to TRBD1. The CDR3 is 15 amino acids. Germline V lookup: CDR1 SGHTA, CDR2 FQGNSA. V dropped 6 bases and J dropped 1; count of bases not matched to a gene: 6. The CDR3 DNA is TGTGCCAGCAGGCACGACAGGGCATCCTACAATGAGCAGTTCTTC. This codes for CASRHDRASYNEQFF.

A few counts support this clone. This chain joins TRBV6-6 and TRBJ1-6; 9 nucleotides line up with TRBD1. Germline lookup yields CDR1 MNHNY and CDR2 SVGAGI (reference sequence). The V and J ends lost 5 bases and 7 bases, in that order; junction bases with no gene match: 6. The CDR3 covers 15 residues. CDR3 loop: CASSHPGTGNSPLHF. The CDR3 nucleotides read TGTGCCAGCAGTCATCCCGGGACAGGGAATTCACCCCTCCACTTT.

The V and J genes are TRBV6-5 and TRBJ2-1; 9 positions match TRBD1. The CDR3 totals 14 residues. The germline V gene has CDR1 MNHEY and CDR2 SVGAGI. The V gene end was trimmed by 6 bases and the J gene end by 5 bases; junction bases not matched to a gene: 5. The CDR3 DNA reads as TGTGCCAGCAGGGACAGGGGCCCCAACAATGAGCAGTTCTTC. Protein: CASRDRGPNNEQFF.

This clone was observed once. The V gene is TRBV4-1, the J gene TRBJ1-4; tentative D call: TRBD1 (6 bases). With 0 bases removed from V and 8 bases from J, the gap between germline ends came to 10 bases. This CDR3 spans 14 amino acids. Germline V CDR1 and CDR2: MGHRA, YSYEKL. This chain's CDR3 is CASSQEGGEEKLFF. CDR3 nucleotide sequence: TGCGCCAGCAGCCAAGAAGGGGGGGAGGAAAAACTGTTTTTT.

The chain combines TRBV27 with TRBJ2-7; 8 bases match TRBD1. CDR3 size: 14 residues. V was pared by 6 bases and J by 5 bases, with 9 bases of the junction left unmatched. Germline CDR1 reads MNHEY; CDR2 reads SMNVEV (reference sequence). CDR3 sequence reads: CASSPGTGFNEQYF. The CDR3 coding sequence is TGTGCCAGCAGCCCCGGGACAGGCTTTAACGAGCAGTACTTC.

The chain joins TRBV7-6 to TRBJ2-5; TRBD2 matches 11 bases. The CDR3 contains 16 residues. In germline, CDR1 is SGHVS, CDR2 FNYEAQ. V lost 5 bases to trimming and J lost 1 base; unmatched junction nucleotides: 6. The CDR3 DNA is TGTGCCAGCAGCCCCGGGACTAGCGGACTCCAAGAGACCCAGTACTTC. Its protein product is CASSPGTSGLQETQYF.